This passage covers 17 T cell receptor beta chains from one sample sequenced in a study of control samples from healthy donors and cancer patients. Assay used: immunoSEQ multiplex PCR; TCRdb lists only in-frame clones, some missing. The repertoire holds approximately 58,000 clones, with over 75% as singletons. The specimen sequenced was PBMCs. Receptor source: a woman aged 55-69 years with lung cancer.

The chain links TRBV2 to TRBJ1-2; D unresolved. CDR3 length: 14 residues. V was pared by 6 bases and J by 3 bases, with 14 bases between. Germline CDR1 SNHLY, CDR2 FYNNEI. CDR3 region: CASRDASRDYGYTF. CDR3 bases: TGTGCCAGCAGGGACGCTTCGAGGGACTATGGCTACACCTTC.

V and J are TRBV19 and TRBJ1-1, with TRBD1 matching over 7 bases. This CDR3 contains 13 residues. Losses at the gene ends were 5 bases for V and 5 bases for J; bases not matched to a gene: 5. CDR1 and CDR2 from the germline V gene are LNHDA and SQIVND (reference sequence). CDR3: CASSETGRTEAFF. The DNA of the CDR3 is TGTGCCAGTAGTGAGACAGGGCGGACTGAAGCTTTCTTT.

The rearrangement joins TRBV6-4 to TRBJ2-3, with D possibly TRBD1 on 5 matching bases. The CDR3 contains 13 residues. Germline CDR1 MRHNA, CDR2 SNTAGT. The V end lost 4 bases, the J end lost 3 bases, and 8 bases lay between the germline ends. CDR3 nucleotide sequence: TGTGCCAGCAGTGGACAGATGACAGATACGCAGTATTTT. This codes for CASSGQMTDTQYF.

The rearrangement joins TRBV11-2 to TRBJ2-1; D ambiguous. Germline V gene lookup returns CDR1 SGHAT and CDR2 FQNNGV. This CDR3 contains 14 residues. Trimming shortened V by 2 bases and J by 12 bases, and 17 bases separated the two germline ends. The CDR3 coding sequence is TGTGCCAGCAGCTTATTGTCGGCAGGAGAAGCGCAGTTCTTC. Encoded protein: CASSLLSAGEAQFF. Looking up the rest from reference TRBV11-2 and TRBJ2-1 gives the full variable domain: EAGVAQSPRYKIIEKRQSVAFWCNPISGHATLYWYQQILGQGPKLLIQFQNNGVVDDSQLPKDRFSAERLKGVDSTLKIQPAKLEDSAVYLCASSLLSAGEAQFFGPGTRLTVL.

V usage is TRBV6-2 or TRBV6-3 and J usage is TRBJ1-3; possible D gene TRBD1, 5 bases. CDR3 size: 16 residues. V dropped 0 bases and J dropped 0 bases, with 9 bases sitting between them. The germline V gene has CDR1 MNHEY and CDR2 SVGEGT. The DNA of the CDR3 is TGTGCCAGCAGTTACTCGATCGACAGCTCTGGAAACACCATATATTTT. Protein sequence: CASSYSIDSSGNTIYF.

This chain connects TRBV12-3 or TRBV12-4 to TRBJ1-1; D unresolved. The V gene lost 2 bases and the J gene lost 1 base, with 5 bases spanning the gap. The CDR3 is 13 residues long. The CDR3 DNA sequence: TGTGCCAGCAGTTTAAACAGGAACACTGAAGCTTTCTTT. This translates into CASSLNRNTEAFF.

DNA for the CDR3: TGTGCCTGGAGTCCACTTCCCGGGGAGCTGTTTTTT. This gives the protein CAWSPLPGELFF. This sequence joins TRBV30 and TRBJ2-2; unclear D gene. The CDR3 runs to 12 residues. Per the germline V gene, CDR1 is GTSNPN and CDR2 is SVGIG (reference sequence). With 2 bases removed from V and 6 bases from J, the gap between germline ends came to 7 bases. The full variable domain, in which reference TRBV30 and TRBJ2-2 provide the parts outside the CDR3, is SQTIHQWPATLVQPVGSPLSLECTVEGTSNPNLYWYRQAAGRGLQLLFYSVGIGQISSEVPQNLSASRPQDRQFILSSKKLLLSDSGFYLCAWSPLPGELFFGEGSRLTVL.

This chain joins TRBV11-2 and TRBJ1-1; D ambiguous. Trimming cost V 0 bases and J 9 bases, with 8 bases left between them. The CDR3 contains 12 residues. CDR1 is SGHAT, CDR2 FQNNGV, per germline. The CDR3 DNA is TGTGCCAGCAGCTTAGACACAGCGCAAGCTTTCTTT. Residues: CASSLDTAQAFF.

V gene TRBV19 combines with J gene TRBJ2-5; 9 bases map to TRBD1. The germline gives CDR1 LNHDA, CDR2 SQIVND (reference sequence). V trimming: 3 bases; J trimming: 5 bases; junction bases outside the gene matches: 4. The CDR3 extends over 14 amino acids. The CDR3 DNA reads as TGTGCCAGTAGTATCGGGACAGGGTGGGAGACCCAGTACTTC. It codes for CASSIGTGWETQYF.

The chain carries TRBV3-1 (or the pseudogene TRBV3-2) and TRBJ1-2; 8 bases align to TRBD1. This CDR3 contains 14 residues. J was trimmed by 6 bases and V by 1 base; bases with no gene match: 4. The germline V gene has CDR1 LGHDT and CDR2 YNNKEL (reference sequence). CDR3 in amino acids: CASSQAQGADGYTF. Here the CDR3 DNA reads TGTGCCAGCAGCCAAGCCCAGGGGGCCGATGGCTACACCTTC.

The chain combines TRBV5-1 with TRBJ1-2; 9 bases map to TRBD1. Germline V gives CDR1 SGHRS, CDR2 YFSETQ. The CDR3 length is 14 residues. Trimming took 3 bases from V and 6 from J; bases not matched to a gene: 6. The CDR3 reads CASSSGTGIDGYTF. The CDR3 nucleotides read TGCGCCAGCAGCTCCGGGACAGGGATCGATGGCTACACCTTC.

The V call is TRBV7-9, the J call TRBJ1-1, with TRBD1 identical over 8 bases. Germline loops: CDR1 SEHNR, CDR2 FQNEAQ (reference sequence). The CDR3 sequence is 14 residues long. V gave up 4 bases and J gave up 4 bases; unmatched junction bases: 5. CDR3 residues: CASSSTGVVTEAFF. CDR3 DNA sequence: TGTGCCAGCAGCTCGACAGGGGTTGTCACTGAAGCTTTCTTT. The full variable domain, in which reference TRBV7-9 and TRBJ1-1 provide the parts outside the CDR3, is DTGVSQNPRHKITKRGQNVTFRCDPISEHNRLYWYRQTLGQGPEFLTYFQNEAQLEKSRLLSDRFSAERPKGSFSTLEIQRTEQGDSAMYLCASSSTGVVTEAFFGQGTRLTVV.

The chain recombines TRBV28 with TRBJ2-7; D possibly matches TRBD1 or TRBD2 (5 bases each). The V and J ends lost 6 bases and 6 bases respectively, with 15 bases between them. Germline-derived CDR1 and CDR2 are MDHEN and SYDVKM. This CDR3 comprises 13 residues. The DNA of the CDR3 is TGTGCCAGCAGGCCTCCCGGGACCTCCGAGCAGTACTTC. Translating gives CASRPPGTSEQYF.

The sample holds one count of this clone. J is TRBJ1-3 and V is TRBV5-1; 8 positions agree with TRBD1. The CDR3 sequence is 18 residues long. The germline V gene has CDR1 SGHRS and CDR2 YFSETQ. The V gene end was trimmed by 0 bases and the J gene end by 2 bases; junction bases not matched to a gene: 10. This CDR3 reads CASSLAGWGQVPGNTIYF. The CDR3 DNA follows: TGCGCCAGCAGCTTGGCTGGTTGGGGACAGGTACCTGGAAACACCATATATTTT. The full variable domain, completed using reference TRBV5-1 and TRBJ1-3, is KAGVTQTPRYLIKTRGQQVTLSCSPISGHRSVSWYQQTPGQGLQFLFEYFSETQRNKGNFPGRFSGRQFSNSRSEMNVSTLELGDSALYLCASSLAGWGQVPGNTIYFGEGSWLTVV.

This chain uses TRBV7-9 with TRBJ1-2, with D possibly matching TRBD1 (6 bases). Trimming shortened V by 7 bases and J by 8 bases, and 17 bases separated the two germline ends. Germline CDR1 and CDR2: SEHNR and FQNEAQ (reference sequence). This CDR3 is built from 13 residues. CDR3 coding DNA: TGTGCCAGCACCCCTTTGCCAGGGGAGGGCTACACCTTC. This gives the protein CASTPLPGEGYTF.

The rearrangement links TRBV7-8 to TRBJ2-7, with a tentative D call TRBD1 (6 bases). Germline-derived CDR1 and CDR2 are SGHVS and FQNEAQ. Deletions cut 5 bases from V and 2 bases from J, with 19 bases between. This CDR3 has 16 amino acids. The CDR3 DNA reads TGTGCCAGCAGCAAGACAGGCAATATCGACACCTACGAGCAGTACTTC. This translates into CASSKTGNIDTYEQYF.

This sequence joins TRBV12-5 and TRBJ1-5; D unresolved. The CDR3 contains 13 residues. V shed 1 base and J shed 4 bases, with 5 bases lying between them. Germline CDR1 and CDR2: LGHNT and FRNRAP. CDR3 nucleotides: TGTGCTAGTGGTTTGGACCGTAATCAGCCCCAGCATTTT. It yields the protein CASGLDRNQPQHF. The whole variable domain, remainder taken from reference TRBV12-5 and TRBJ1-5, is DARVTQTPRHKVTEMGQEVTMRCQPILGHNTVFWYRQTMMQGLELLAYFRNRAPLDDSGMPKDRFSAEMPDATLATLKIQPSEPRDSAVYFCASGLDRNQPQHFGDGTRLSIL.